Listed below are T cell receptor beta chains from one sample, sequenced in a study of patients and donors after allogeneic stem cell transplantation. TCRdb used MiXCR to reprocess the RT-PCR reads, holding one entry per CDR3 protein. The table includes 150,000 to 200,000 distinct CDR3 sequences, approximately 28% detected once. Sequenced: blood, either unsorted or a sorted T cell fraction (not recorded which). These receptor sequences come from a human donor who was either an allogeneic HSCT recipient or a stem cell or donor lymphocyte infusion donor (not recorded which). It is not recorded whose cells these are; they may come from a transplant donor. Both conserved end residues are part of each CDR3. D genes are given only for firm matches. The size entry is marked missing in some rows and otherwise reads once, few, many or a size class.

D	V	J	size	CDR3	DNA
.	TRBV20-1	TRBJ2-1	.	CSASALPSYNEQFF	TGCAGTGCTAGTGCTCTCCCATCCTACAATGAGCAGTTCTTC
TRBD1	TRBV6-5	TRBJ1-2	.	CASSYSSGTGTYGYTF	TGTGCCAGCAGTTACTCTTCCGGGACAGGCACATATGGCTACACCTTC
.	TRBV28	TRBJ1-6	.	CASSPGRNNSPLHF	TGTGCCAGCAGCCCGGGACGTAATAATTCACCCCTCCACTTT
TRBD1	TRBV20-1	TRBJ1-5	many	CSARPTGYAQPQHF	TGCAGTGCTAGACCGACAGGGTACGCCCAGCCCCAGCATTTT
.	TRBV7-9	TRBJ2-3	few	CASNRYEPTDTQYF	TGTGCCAGCAACCGCTACGAACCCACAGATACGCAGTATTTT
TRBD2	TRBV7-2	TRBJ2-3	.	CASSASGRGPDTQYF	TGTGCCAGCAGCGCTAGCGGGAGGGGGCCAGATACGCAGTATTTT
.	TRBV9	TRBJ2-5	.	CASSVGMEVIETQYF	TGTGCCAGCAGCGTAGGGATGGAGGTAATAGAGACCCAGTACTTC
.	TRBV6-2/TRBV6-3	TRBJ1-1	once	CASRFGANTEAFF	TGTGCCAGCAGATTCGGAGCAAACACTGAAGCTTTCTTT
.	TRBV6-5	TRBJ1-2	few	CASSPNWGSYYGYTF	TGTGCCAGCAGCCCTAATTGGGGTTCGTACTATGGCTACACCTTC
.	TRBV20-1	TRBJ2-2	.	CSARDQMWTTSGTDTGELFF	TGCAGTGCTAGAGATCAAATGTGGACGACTAGTGGGACTGACACCGGGGAGCTGTTTTTT
.	TRBV12-3/TRBV12-4	TRBJ1-5	.	CASKWGSGGAGNQPQHF	TGTGCCAGCAAGTGGGGTTCGGGGGGAGCGGGCAATCAGCCCCAGCATTTT
TRBD1	TRBV25-1	TRBJ1-2	few	CASSVRQGYGYTF	TGTGCCAGCAGTGTACGACAGGGCTATGGCTACACCTTC
.	TRBV29-1	TRBJ1-5	many	CSVSGGQNQPQHF	TGCAGCGTTTCGGGAGGACAGAATCAGCCCCAGCATTTT
TRBD1	TRBV5-1	TRBJ2-5	.	CASSSAGQGETQYF	TGCGCCAGCAGCTCCGCGGGACAGGGTGAGACCCAGTACTTC
TRBD2	TRBV9	TRBJ2-3	many	CASSTGLAIQYF	TGTGCCAGCAGCACGGGACTAGCGATTCAGTATTTT
.	TRBV6-5	TRBJ1-1	few	CASSSYLTEAFF	TGTGCCAGCAGTTCCTACCTCACTGAAGCTTTCTTT
.	TRBV7-2	TRBJ1-5	many	CASSLAREGQPQHF	TGTGCCAGCAGCTTAGCCAGGGAAGGTCAGCCCCAGCATTTT
.	TRBV15	TRBJ2-2	few	CATSRDLADTGELFF	TGTGCCACCAGCAGAGATCTGGCAGACACCGGGGAGCTGTTTTTT
.	TRBV4-3	TRBJ2-3	few	CASSQRSTDDLTDTQYF	TGCGCCAGCAGCCAAAGATCCACGGACGATCTCACAGATACGCAGTATTTT
.	TRBV15	TRBJ2-1	.	CATSGPQGNEQFF	TGTGCCACCAGCGGCCCACAGGGCAATGAGCAGTTCTTC
TRBD1	TRBV12-5	TRBJ1-1	.	CASGLVTGGYTEAFF	TGTGCTAGTGGTTTGGTAACAGGGGGATACACTGAAGCTTTCTTT
.	TRBV6-8	TRBJ2-1	.	CASSYSFWVCSGPHNEQFF	TGTGCCAGCAGTTACTCGTTTTGGGTCTGTAGCGGTCCCCACAATGAGCAGTTCTTC
TRBD2	TRBV30	TRBJ2-1	.	CAWSVFWTSGRYSEQFF	TGTGCCTGGAGTGTCTTCTGGACTAGCGGGAGGTATAGTGAGCAGTTCTTC